This T cell receptor beta chain was obtained from a study of regulatory T cells in long-lasting Graves disease. This CDR3 contains 17 residues. CDR1 and CDR2 from the germline V gene are MGHDK and SYGVNS. With 2 bases removed from V and 0 bases from J, the gap between germline ends came to 14 bases. This clonotype was counted many times. Its antigen is still unknown. Regarding time point: newly diagnosed GD, antithyroid drugs for less than 3 months. Construction of the TCR library relied on RNA isolated from PBMCs. iRepertoire HTBI primers and Arm-PCR of CDR3 regions built TCR beta libraries. MiXCR, applied by TCRdb to the multiplex PCR reads, yields one record per CDR3 protein. The profile covers more than 450,000 distinct CDR3 sequences, with 12% appearing a single time and roughly 8.9% taken by the ten largest. Broader study findings: Tissue studied was limited to peripheral blood, excluding thyroid tissue. Persistent disease was characterized by preferential usage of TRBV28, TRBJ1-2 and TRBJ2-5.

The same sample was also studied in work on T cells in Graves' hyperthyroidism and ophthalmopathy. From that study: Based on clinical symptoms, serum thyroxine and TRAb, thyroid ultrasound and orbital computed tomography, diagnoses were reached. When the TCR CDR3 underwent first-round RT-PCR, the HTBI primer set was used.

This chain uses TRBV25-1 with TRBJ1-3; no reliable D call. This clonotype was sampled from a woman younger than 45 with Graves disease. The source material was peripheral blood mononuclear cells (PBMCs), sampled at new diagnosis, from a patient treated with antithyroid drugs. CDR3 DNA: TGTGCCAGCAGTGAAAAGAGGGATTGGTACTCTGGAAACACCATATATTTT. This translates into CASSEKRDWYSGNTIYF.